This record covers a single TCR beta chain. What it recognizes is unknown. The sample is drawn from a study of T cells expressing NK-cell markers. Background on the study: Seven donors tested HCMV-seropositive and one tested seronegative among the eight sequenced.

General study results and limits: Specificity for HCMV among expanded NKG2C+ T cell clones was not established. The same clonotypes also predominated in the CD3+CD56-NKG2C+ fraction of a handful of donors.

Germline assignment: CDR1 SNHLY and CDR2 FYNNEI. The CDR3 loop spans 14 amino acids. The authors made TCR beta cDNA libraries by 5'RACE template switching. This switching added a universal primer site and UMIs. After re-calling the 5' RACE reads, TCRdb lists one entry per CDR3 protein, DNA absent. Recorded here are roughly 390,000 distinct CDR3 sequences; the top ten clones represent roughly 5.2%. The receptor was derived from a man aged 18-70 years in good health. The chain is built from TRBV2 and TRBJ2-2; the TCRdb D gene call, TRBD1, has no DNA to confirm it. The sequenced sample consisted of blood T cells: a sorted CD56 or NKG2C T cell subset, CD4+ or CD8+ T cells, or bulk PBMC T cells (not recorded which). The CDR3: CASNRVRGTGELFF.